What follows are 13 T cell receptor beta chains derived from one specimen sequenced in a study of graft-versus-host responses after intestinal transplantation. Profiling relied on immunoSEQ multiplex PCR, and the TCRdb table lists in-frame clones only, not all of them. The sample has 96,000 or so clones, roughly nine tenths seen once; the top ten hold more than 0.15%. Which antigens these TCRs recognize remains unknown. Sequenced material: unstimulated CD4+ T cells sorted from spleen or lymph node cells, taken before intestinal transplant. The receptors come from a human donor who received an intestinal transplant.

This rearrangement joins TRBV5-4 to TRBJ2-5; tentative D call: TRBD2 (6 bases). The CDR3 spans 17 residues. V gave up 0 bases and J gave up 2 bases, with 17 bases separating them. Germline V gene data show CDR1 as SGHNT and CDR2 as YYREEE (reference sequence). The CDR3 nucleotides read TGTGCCAGCAGCTTGGTACGCGGGACCGTCCTTCAAGAGACCCAGTACTTC. This codes for CASSLVRGTVLQETQYF.

This chain connects TRBV29-1 to TRBJ2-5; the match to TRBD2 covers 7 bases. V lost 6 bases to trimming and J lost 2 bases; unmatched junction nucleotides: 9. CDR3 length: 14 amino acids. Germline lookup yields CDR1 SQVTM and CDR2 ANQGSEA. CDR3 sequence (DNA): TGCAGCGTGGCCAACGCGCGGGGGCAAGAGACCCAGTACTTC. It is translated as CSVANARGQETQYF.

This clone was picked up one time. This sequence joins TRBV7-2 and TRBJ2-5; 14 nucleotides agree with TRBD2. Germline V gene lookup returns CDR1 SGHTA and CDR2 FQGNSA. Unmatched junction bases numbered 7, after V lost 5 bases and J lost 5 bases. This CDR3 contains 16 residues. CDR3 bases: TGTGCCAGCAGCGGGGGACTAGCGGGGGTTGGGGAGACCCAGTACTTC. Residues: CASSGGLAGVGETQYF. Complete variable domain (other parts from reference TRBV7-2 and TRBJ2-5): GAGVSQSPSNKVTEKGKDVELRCDPISGHTALYWYRQSLGQGLEFLIYFQGNSAPDKSGLPSDRFSAERTGGSVSTLTIQRTQQEDSAVYLCASSGGLAGVGETQYFGPGTRLLVL.

The V and J genes are TRBV5-6 and TRBJ1-1, with D tentatively TRBD1 (5 bases). The CDR3 loop spans 15 amino acids. Germline CDR1 reads SGHDT; CDR2 reads YYEEEE. Trimming removed 0 bases at V and 1 base at J, with 10 bases between. Written as DNA, the CDR3 is TGTGCCAGCAGCTTGGAGCCGGGGGGGAACACTGAAGCTTTCTTT. Translating it yields CASSLEPGGNTEAFF.

This clone was seen more than once but under ten times. V is TRBV16 and J is TRBJ2-7; TRBD1 is a possible D gene (6 bases). The CDR3 sequence is 14 residues long. Germline lookup yields CDR1 KGHSY and CDR2 FQNENV. Trimming left V 4 bases short and J 7 bases short, with 17 bases between. The CDR3 here is CASSRNRQVREQYF. In DNA, the CDR3 is TGTGCCAGCAGCCGTAACAGACAGGTGAGGGAGCAGTACTTC.

V gene TRBV5-4 combines with J gene TRBJ2-1; D possibly corresponds to TRBD1 (6 bases). In germline, CDR1 is SGHNT, CDR2 YYREEE (reference sequence). V lost 0 bases and J lost 9, with 19 bases in between. The CDR3 spans 16 residues. The CDR3 nucleotides read TGTGCCAGCAGCTTGGCCTGGGACAAACAGTACCCTGAGCAGTTCTTC. Protein product: CASSLAWDKQYPEQFF.

The CDR3 region is CASSYPGQGKDEQFF. The DNA for the CDR3 is TGTGCCAGCAGTTACCCGGGACAGGGTAAAGATGAGCAGTTCTTC. This chain uses TRBV6-5 with TRBJ2-1; 9 nucleotides agree with TRBD1. J was trimmed by 8 bases and V by 2 bases; bases with no gene match: 7. CDR3 length: 15 residues. From germline, CDR1 is MNHEY and CDR2 SVGAGI.

The V gene is TRBV5-1, the J gene TRBJ2-1; 11 bases line up with TRBD2. Germline trimming cut 3 bases from V and 4 bases from J; bases unmatched to any gene: 3. The CDR3 covers 15 residues. Per germline, CDR1 SGHRS and CDR2 YFSETQ. CDR3 DNA: TGCGCCAGCAGCTGGGGACTAGCGGATTACAATGAGCAGTTCTTC. It codes for CASSWGLADYNEQFF.

The rearrangement links TRBV6-6 to TRBJ2-7, with a weak D call TRBD1 (5 bases). Germline V gene lookup returns CDR1 MNHNY and CDR2 SVGAGI (reference sequence). This CDR3 has 12 residues. V was trimmed by 6 bases and J by 1 base, leaving 7 bases between them. CDR3: CASRAGSYEQYF. The CDR3, as DNA: TGTGCCAGCAGGGCAGGGTCCTACGAGCAGTACTTC.

The V gene is TRBV2, the J gene TRBJ2-5; 7 bases agree with TRBD1. J was trimmed by 4 bases and V by 8 bases; bases with no gene match: 4. The germline V gene encodes CDR1 SNHLY and CDR2 FYNNEI. The CDR3 spans 12 residues. CDR3: CASGQVGETQYF. The DNA of the CDR3 is TGTGCCAGCGGACAGGTAGGAGAGACCCAGTACTTC.

The chain couples TRBV27 to TRBJ1-2; 7 bases are shared with TRBD1. Germline assignment: CDR1 MNHEY and CDR2 SMNVEV (reference sequence). J lost 2 bases, V lost 5 bases, and 11 bases had no gene match. The CDR3 covers 16 residues. The CDR3 is CASSPKTGANNYGYTF. The CDR3, as DNA: TGTGCCAGCAGTCCCAAAACAGGGGCGAACAACTATGGCTACACCTTC.

This clone appeared a single time. The rearrangement uses TRBV5-1 and TRBJ2-3; 10 nucleotides line up with TRBD2. V shed 0 bases, J shed 6 bases, and the junction held 7 bases outside the gene matches. The germline CDR1 and CDR2 sequences are SGHRS and YFSETQ. The CDR3 is 16 amino acids. The CDR3 DNA follows: TGCGCCAGCAGCTTGGCTAGCGGGAGAGATGGGGATACGCAGTATTTT. Its protein is CASSLASGRDGDTQYF. Supplemented by reference TRBV5-1 and TRBJ2-3, the full variable domain reads KAGVTQTPRYLIKTRGQQVTLSCSPISGHRSVSWYQQTPGQGLQFLFEYFSETQRNKGNFPGRFSGRQFSNSRSEMNVSTLELGDSALYLCASSLASGRDGDTQYFGPGTRLTVL.

The chain couples TRBV7-9 to TRBJ1-2, with D perhaps matching TRBD1 (5 bases). Germline-derived CDR1 and CDR2 are SEHNR and FQNEAQ (reference sequence). The germline V and J ends were trimmed by 6 bases and 5 bases, with 10 bases remaining between them. The CDR3 runs 12 residues. In DNA form, the CDR3 reads TGTGCCAGCAGTCTCCAGGGTTATGGCTACACCTTC. Amino acids: CASSLQGYGYTF.